This TCR beta chain was found in a study of siplizumab effects on memory and regulatory T cells. Findings and limits, study-wide: Researchers did not confirm the suppressive function of proliferating Tregs from siplizumab cultures.

Method: immunoSEQ multiplex PCR; TCRdb's copy keeps in-frame clones and lacks some. The sample yields about 100,000 clones, approximately 94% seen once. About this clone: The antigen remains undetermined.

This CDR3 is built from 15 residues. CDR1 is LGHNA, CDR2 YNFKEQ, per germline. V shed 4 bases and J 5 bases; nucleotides not matched to a gene: 6. The chain couples TRBV4-2 to TRBJ2-1; TRBD2 matches 9 bases. The clonotype comes from a human donor in good health. Sequenced: non-Treg CD4+ T cells sorted from blood. This CDR3 is CASSPGLAPHNEQFF. The CDR3 DNA reads as TGTGCCAGCAGCCCCGGACTAGCGCCCCACAATGAGCAGTTCTTC.